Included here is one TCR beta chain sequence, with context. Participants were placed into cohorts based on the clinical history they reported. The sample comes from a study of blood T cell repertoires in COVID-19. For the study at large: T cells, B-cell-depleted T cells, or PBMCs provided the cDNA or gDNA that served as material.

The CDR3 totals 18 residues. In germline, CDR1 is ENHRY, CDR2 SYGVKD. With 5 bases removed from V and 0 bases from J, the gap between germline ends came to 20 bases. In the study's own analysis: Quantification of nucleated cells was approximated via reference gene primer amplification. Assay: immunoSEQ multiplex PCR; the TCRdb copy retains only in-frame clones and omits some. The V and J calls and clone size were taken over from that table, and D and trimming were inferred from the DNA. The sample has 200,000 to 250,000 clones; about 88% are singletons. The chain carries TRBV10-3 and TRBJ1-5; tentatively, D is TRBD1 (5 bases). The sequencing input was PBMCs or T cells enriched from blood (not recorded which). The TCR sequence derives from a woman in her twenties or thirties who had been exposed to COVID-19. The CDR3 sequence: CAISLQRGPSYSNQPQHF. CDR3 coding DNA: TGTGCCATCAGTCTACAAAGGGGTCCGTCTTATAGCAATCAGCCCCAGCATTTT.